Presented here are 17 T cell receptor beta chains from one specimen sequenced in a study of siplizumab effects on memory and regulatory T cells. Only in-frame clones appear in the TCRdb table, and some are missing; sequencing was by immunoSEQ multiplex PCR. The sample lists under 110,000 clones, about 90% occurring once. Sequenced input: non-Treg CD4+ T cells sorted from blood. All receptors come from a human donor in good health.

The V gene is TRBV6-1, the J gene TRBJ1-1, with TRBD1 identical over 7 bases. Looked up from germline, CDR1 is MNHNS and CDR2 is SASEGT. The CDR3 covers 13 residues. V lost 7 bases to trimming and J lost 7 bases; unmatched junction nucleotides: 9. Here the CDR3 DNA reads TGTGCCAGCACCGCACAGGGGTTGGGTGAAGCTTTCTTT. Its translation is CASTAQGLGEAFF.

This clone occurred once. The sample has other DNA sequences that encode this CDR3 too. The V gene is TRBV28, the J gene TRBJ1-5; D not resolved. The CDR3 is 12 residues long. Looked up from germline, CDR1 is MDHEN and CDR2 is SYDVKM. Trimming removed 2 bases at V and 5 bases at J, with 4 bases between. The CDR3 spells CASSLEDQPQHF. The CDR3 DNA is TGTGCCAGCAGTTTAGAGGATCAGCCCCAGCATTTT. Full variable domain (rest looked up from reference TRBV28 and TRBJ1-5): DVKVTQSSRYLVKRTGEKVFLECVQDMDHENMFWYRQDPGLGLRLIYFSYDVKMKEKGDIPEGYSVSREKKERFSLILESASTNQTSMYLCASSLEDQPQHFGDGTRLSIL.

This clone was detected only a few times. The gene calls are TRBV21-1 and TRBJ2-1; the D call TRBD2 from the table was never checked on the DNA. TRBV21-1 is tagged as a pseudogene. This CDR3 comprises 14 residues. The CDR3: CASSSPAGASSKFF. CDR3 DNA: TGTGCCAGCAGCTCCCCGGCGGGGGCTAGCAGCAAGTTCTTC.

The rearrangement links TRBV27 to TRBJ2-2; TRBD2 might be the D (5 bases). Trimming removed 6 bases from V and 1 base from J, with 12 bases in between. CDR1 and CDR2 (germline): MNHEY, SMNVEV (reference sequence). This CDR3 contains 15 residues. CDR3 bases: TGTGCCAGCAGCTGGAGAGGGAGGAACACCGGGGAGCTGTTTTTT. Amino acid sequence: CASSWRGRNTGELFF.

The chain recombines TRBV4-1 with TRBJ2-5, with 7 positions matching TRBD2. The CDR3 has 16 amino acids. The V segment lost 0 bases and the J segment 5 bases; nucleotides outside the gene matches: 9. Germline loops: CDR1 MGHRA, CDR2 YSYEKL. The DNA of the CDR3 is TGCGCCAGCAGCCAAGATCAGCGGGGTACCTGGGAGACCCAGTACTTC. Amino acid sequence: CASSQDQRGTWETQYF.

V gene TRBV28 combines with J gene TRBJ2-2; 11 bases agree with TRBD2. The trim removed 5 bases at V and 4 bases at J, leaving 12 bases unmatched. The germline V gene has CDR1 MDHEN and CDR2 SYDVKM. CDR3 length: 18 residues. CDR3 coding DNA: TGTGCCAGCAGTCGAAGTCGACTAGCGGGGTTGAGCACCGGGGAGCTGTTTTTT. It is translated as CASSRSRLAGLSTGELFF.

The chain is built from TRBV7-6 and TRBJ2-5, with 7 bases lining up with TRBD1. With V trimmed by 0 bases and J by 1 base, 2 bases remained unmatched. Germline-derived CDR1 and CDR2 are SGHVS and FNYEAQ. This CDR3 is 15 amino acids long. The CDR3 loop reads CASSLAGTAQETQYF. Written as DNA, the CDR3 is TGTGCCAGCAGCTTAGCCGGGACAGCCCAAGAGACCCAGTACTTC.

The chain combines TRBV29-1 with TRBJ2-3; D uncertain. Trimming pared 4 bases from V and 2 bases from J, leaving 10 bases between. Looked up from germline, CDR1 is SQVTM and CDR2 is ANQGSEA. This CDR3 has 13 residues. CDR3 coding DNA: TGCAGCGTTGCTAACACCCCCACAGATACGCAGTATTTT. Translating gives CSVANTPTDTQYF.

The chain employs TRBV5-4 and TRBJ1-1; 8 bases are shared with TRBD1. Germline trimming cut 3 bases from V and 3 bases from J; bases unmatched to any gene: 7. The CDR3 totals 15 residues. CDR1 and CDR2 (germline): SGHNT, YYREEE (reference sequence). In nucleotides, the CDR3 is TGTGCCAGCAGCTCTAACAGGGGGTTGTACACTGAAGCTTTCTTT. Translation: CASSSNRGLYTEAFF.

In DNA form, the CDR3 reads TGCAGCGTTGTAGAGATCTACAATGAGCAGTTCTTC. It is translated as CSVVEIYNEQFF. The gene calls are TRBV29-1 and TRBJ2-1; the D is unclear. Deletions cut 4 bases from V and 3 bases from J, with 7 bases between. The CDR3 runs 12 residues. From germline, CDR1 is SQVTM and CDR2 ANQGSEA.

CDR3 loop: CASSLVAGYEAFF. The CDR3, as DNA: TGTGCCAGCAGCTTAGTTGCTGGATATGAAGCTTTCTTT. J is TRBJ1-1 and V is TRBV11-3, with unresolved D. V lost 1 base and J 7 bases, leaving 10 bases between the germline ends. There are 13 residues in the CDR3. Germline V gene lookup returns CDR1 SGHNT and CDR2 YENEEA.

The chain employs TRBV6-6 and TRBJ1-2; perhaps TRBD1 as D (5 bases). CDR3 length: 16 residues. Trimming stripped 6 bases from V and 1 base from J, with 18 bases between. The germline CDR1 and CDR2 sequences are MNHNY and SVGAGI (reference sequence). DNA of the CDR3: TGTGCCAGCAGAGGGGACTCCTACCTGAATAACTATGGCTACACCTTC. The encoded protein is CASRGDSYLNNYGYTF.

This clone was observed once. The gene calls are TRBV29-1 and TRBJ2-3; TRBD2 aligns across 10 bases. Per germline, CDR1 SQVTM and CDR2 ANQGSEA. Germline trimming cut 3 bases from V and 6 bases from J; bases unmatched to any gene: 12. The CDR3 loop spans 16 amino acids. CDR3 DNA sequence: TGCAGCGTTGACGGGTGGAGCGGGAGGGCAAGGGATACGCAGTATTTT. Its translation is CSVDGWSGRARDTQYF.

V is TRBV14 and J is TRBJ2-1; 7 bases are shared with TRBD1. CDR1 SGHDN and CDR2 FVKESK come from the germline V gene. After removal of 2 bases from V and 3 bases from J, the junction contained 7 bases not matched to a gene. The CDR3 length is 16 residues. CDR3 in amino acids: CASSQYRGQVYNEQFF. As DNA, the CDR3 is TGTGCCAGCAGCCAATATCGCGGACAGGTCTACAATGAGCAGTTCTTC.

This chain connects TRBV18 to TRBJ1-1; weak D call: TRBD1 (5 bases). The CDR3 is made up of 14 amino acids. Trimming took off 2 bases at V and 3 bases at J, with 10 bases between the two ends. Germline V CDR1 and CDR2: KGHSH, LQKENI. CDR3 sequence: CASSPGGWDTEAFF. In nucleotides, the CDR3 is TGTGCCAGCTCACCAGGGGGGTGGGACACTGAAGCTTTCTTT.

The chain carries TRBV19 and TRBJ2-7; 8 bases are shared with TRBD2. CDR3 length: 15 residues. In germline, CDR1 is LNHDA, CDR2 SQIVND (reference sequence). Germline trimming cut 6 bases from V and 0 bases from J; bases unmatched to any gene: 7. DNA of the CDR3: TGTGCCAGTAGCACGGCCGGGACTAGCTCCTACGAGCAGTACTTC. Translated, it gives CASSTAGTSSYEQYF.

The gene calls are TRBV29-1 and TRBJ2-7; D uncertain. This CDR3 region has 11 residues. Trimming pared 3 bases from V and 3 bases from J, leaving 6 bases between. Germline V CDR1 and CDR2: SQVTM, ANQGSEA. The CDR3 region is CSVEIGYEQYF. The CDR3 coding sequence is TGCAGCGTTGAGATCGGCTACGAGCAGTACTTC.